This TCR beta chain is drawn from a study of technical replicates of blood from several donors. V dropped 5 bases and J dropped 2; count of bases not matched to a gene: 13. This CDR3 region has 19 residues. TCRdb keeps only in-frame clones here, not all; method: immunoSEQ multiplex PCR. The data show under 95,000 clones, with nearly 97% seen just once and just over 0.25% held by the top ten. The V and J genes are TRBV5-7 and TRBJ2-2, with 12 bases aligning to TRBD1. TRBV5-7 is an ORF, with its function uncertain. Sample: T cells isolated from PBMCs. This receptor was identified in a human donor in good health. The CDR3 is CASRGTGGGWDVNTGELFF. Written as DNA, the CDR3 is TGTGCCAGCAGGGGGACAGGGGGCGGGTGGGATGTTAACACCGGGGAGCTGTTTTTT.